A single sample gave rise to the 7 T cell receptor beta chains below, sequenced in a study of blood T cell repertoires in COVID-19 (dated by TCRdb to about 2020). Library prep was done by the immunoSEQ multiplex PCR assay. TCRdb obtained this table from immuneACCESS and retained in-frame rearrangements with V and J assigned. These tables miss some clones; where compared with another copy, unresolved V genes account for less than half of the shortfall, and the remainder is unexplained. In all, the sample holds roughly 190,000 clones, and roughly 80% of those were seen once. 12% of the sample rests with the top ten. Sequencing input: peripheral blood. The receptors derive from a woman aged 50 to 60 with acute or convalescent COVID-19.

The DNA for the CDR3 is TGTGCCATCAGTGAACAGGGGGCTCAGGATTCACCCCTCCACTTT. This translates into CAISEQGAQDSPLHF. V and J are TRBV10-3 and TRBJ1-6; 9 bases are a match to TRBD1. The CDR3 spans 15 residues. V trimming: 3 bases; J trimming: 8 bases; junction bases outside the gene matches: 5. Germline V gene lookup returns CDR1 ENHRY and CDR2 SYGVKD.

This chain links TRBV5-1 with TRBJ2-1; 7 bases are shared with TRBD1. In germline, CDR1 is SGHRS, CDR2 YFSETQ. The CDR3 is 14 amino acids. With 0 bases clipped from V and 3 bases from J, the junction kept 0 bases outside the gene matches. CDR3 loop: CASSLDRGYNEQFF. CDR3 DNA: TGCGCCAGCAGCTTGGACAGGGGCTACAATGAGCAGTTCTTC.

V usage is TRBV6-4 and J usage is TRBJ2-3; D perhaps matches TRBD2 (5 bases). CDR1 MRHNA and CDR2 SNTAGT come from the germline V gene. The ends were cut back, 5 bases at V and 6 bases at J, with 12 bases in the middle. The CDR3 contains 13 residues. The CDR3 here is CASSLRRGDTQYF. The CDR3, as DNA: TGTGCCAGCAGTTTGCGGCGCGGGGATACGCAGTATTTT.

This chain connects TRBV28 to TRBJ2-5; 9 bases map to TRBD1. The CDR3 extends over 15 amino acids. Germline CDR1 and CDR2: MDHEN and SYDVKM. Losses at the gene ends were 2 bases for V and 6 bases for J; bases not matched to a gene: 7. The CDR3: CASSLPGQGIKTQYF. In DNA, the CDR3 is TGTGCCAGCAGTTTACCGGGACAGGGAATAAAGACCCAGTACTTC.

J is TRBJ2-7 and V is TRBV3-1 (or the pseudogene TRBV3-2); 8 bases match TRBD1. The CDR3 is made up of 16 amino acids. Germline V lookup: CDR1 LGHDT, CDR2 YNNKEL (reference sequence). V dropped 4 bases and J dropped 2; count of bases not matched to a gene: 10. CDR3 nucleotide sequence: TGTGCCAGCAGCCCCAACGCGGGACAGGCACCCTACGAGCAGTACTTC. It encodes CASSPNAGQAPYEQYF.

As regards this clone: The junction departs from germline at one end; a sequencing error may be responsible. The CDR3: CASSFPKYGYTF. The CDR3 DNA is TGTGCCAGCAGCTTCCCTAAGTATGGCTACACCTTC. The V call is TRBV7-2, the J call TRBJ1-2; D gene uncertain. Germline loops: CDR1 SGHTA, CDR2 FQGNSA. The CDR3 contains 12 residues.

V is TRBV10-1 and J is TRBJ1-3; unclear D gene. The CDR3 runs to 14 residues. Trimming cost V 5 bases and J 0 bases, with 8 bases left between them. From germline, CDR1 is WNHNN and CDR2 SYGVQD (reference sequence). DNA for the CDR3: TGCGCCAGCAGTCCCGGGGACTCTGGAAACACCATATATTTT. Translating it yields CASSPGDSGNTIYF.